Listed below are T cell receptor beta chains from one sample, sequenced in a study of Graves' ophthalmopathy and Graves' hyperthyroidism. From the multiplex PCR reads, TCRdb called clonotypes with MiXCR, one entry per CDR3 protein. Here the sample spans over a million distinct CDR3 sequences, 35% to 40% being singletons. Material for sequencing was peripheral blood or thyroid tissue (not recorded which). The receptors derive from an adult man with Graves' hyperthyroidism. Each CDR3 is given with its conserved first and last residue. D genes are given only for firm matches. Expanded clones are given a class, and other clones once, few, many or no size at all.

cdr3_length,clone_size,j_call,v_call,d_call,cdr3_nt,cdr3_aa
15,NA,TRBJ1-1,TRBV15,NA,TGTGCCACCAGCAGGTTTGGATTCACGAGCGGTAAAGCTTTCTTT,CATSRFGFTSGKAFF
16,NA,TRBJ2-5,TRBV5-1,TRBD2,TGCGCCAGCAGCTTGGTTGTACTAGCGGGAGAAGAGACCCAGTACTTC,CASSLVVLAGEETQYF
17,few,TRBJ2-7,TRBV7-8,TRBD1,TGTGCCAGCAGCTTAGGAGTCGGGACAGGGGCATCCTACGAGCAGTACTTC,CASSLGVGTGASYEQYF
11,NA,TRBJ2-7,TRBV7-7,NA,TGTGCCAGCAGCTTGACCGGGGAGCTGTACTTC,CASSLTGELYF
15,few,TRBJ1-1,TRBV12-3/TRBV12-4,TRBD1,TGTGCCAGCAGCTCCCCAACAGGGGGGGCGCCTGAAGCTTTCTTT,CASSSPTGGAPEAFF
15,NA,TRBJ2-7,TRBV7-9,TRBD2,TGTGCCAGCAGCTTCGGGGGGCGAGCGGGAGCCGAGCAGTACTTC,CASSFGGRAGAEQYF
14,NA,TRBJ2-5,TRBV7-9,NA,TGTGCCAGCAGCTGGTCGGGGATACGAGAGACCCAGTACTTC,CASSWSGIRETQYF
15,NA,TRBJ2-7,TRBV7-4,NA,TGCGCCAGCAACCAAGGGCAGGGGGGATTCTACGAGCAGTACTTC,CASNQGQGGFYEQYF
15,many,TRBJ1-6,TRBV7-2,NA,TGTGCCAGCAGCTTAGGTGCGGGGGGAAATTCACCCCTCCACTTT,CASSLGAGGNSPLHF
17,NA,TRBJ1-1,TRBV25-1,NA,TGTGCCAGCACCGAGGGGTCAGTTTTTGGGGCTAACACTGAAGCTTTCTTT,CASTEGSVFGANTEAFF
14,NA,TRBJ2-2,TRBV30,NA,TGTGCCTGGACAGCGGCAGGGGCAACCGGGGAGCTGTTTTTT,CAWTAAGATGELFF
16,NA,TRBJ1-6,TRBV7-2,NA,TGTGCCAGCAGCTTAATGGGGGCCAGCGATAATTCACCCCTCCACTTT,CASSLMGASDNSPLHF
16,NA,TRBJ1-4,TRBV11-2,NA,TGTGCCAGCAGCCAAGGACGAGGAAGGGTCCGGGAAAAACTGTTTTTT,CASSQGRGRVREKLFF
15,many,TRBJ1-5,TRBV7-6,NA,TGTGCCAGCAGCTTATACTCAGATAGCAATCAGCCCCAGCATTTT,CASSLYSDSNQPQHF
14,many,TRBJ1-2,TRBV11-2,NA,TGTGCCAGCAGCCCACAGACCGACGGATATGGCTACACCTTC,CASSPQTDGYGYTF
15,many,TRBJ2-5,TRBV5-5,NA,TGTGCCAGCAGTCTTGTGTTTCAGGGGCAGGAGACCCAGTACTTC,CASSLVFQGQETQYF
13,many,TRBJ1-2,TRBV29-1,NA,TGCAGCGCCCCCGTGGGGCAGAACTATGGCTACACCTTC,CSAPVGQNYGYTF
16,NA,TRBJ1-2,TRBV20-1,TRBD1,TGCAGTGCTTTATGGGGACAGCTAACCGGTCTGAATGGCTACACCTTC,CSALWGQLTGLNGYTF
14,many,TRBJ1-5,TRBV20-1,NA,TGCAGTGCTAGAGATCTAGGGGCGGGTCAGCCCCAGCATTTT,CSARDLGAGQPQHF
14,once,TRBJ1-6,TRBV20-1,NA,TGCAGTGCCAGACTCAGGGTCACTAATTCACCCCTCCACTTT,CSARLRVTNSPLHF
15,many,TRBJ2-6,TRBV20-1,NA,TGCAGTGCTAGAGATCGGGGCTCTGGGGCCAACGTCCTGACTTTC,CSARDRGSGANVLTF
15,many,TRBJ2-7,TRBV29-1,TRBD2,TGCAGCGTTGAAGATCGCGGGAGGGGTTCCTACGAGCAGTACTTC,CSVEDRGRGSYEQYF
15,NA,TRBJ1-5,TRBV10-3,TRBD1,TGTGCCAGCAGTGACGAACAGGGGTTGAGTCAGCCCCAGCATTTT,CASSDEQGLSQPQHF
16,many,TRBJ1-6,TRBV7-2,NA,TGTGCCAGCAGCTTAATGTCGGGACGCGGAAATTCACCCCTCCACTTT,CASSLMSGRGNSPLHF